This T cell receptor beta chain is from a study of blood T cell repertoires in COVID-19. The assay was immunoSEQ multiplex PCR, and TCRdb's table has in-frame clones only and misses some. The table has around 450,000 clones, roughly 90% seen once. CDR3 length equals 13 residues. V lost 6 bases and J 3 bases, leaving 14 bases between the germline ends. The germline V gene has CDR1 SQVTM and CDR2 ANQGSEA. This chain connects TRBV29-1 to TRBJ1-1, with D perhaps matching TRBD1 (5 bases). Material for sequencing was PBMCs or T cells enriched from blood (not recorded which). The clonotype comes from a woman aged 18 to 35 who had recovered from COVID-19. The CDR3 sequence: CSVGGGWDTEAFF. The CDR3 DNA follows: TGCAGCGTCGGGGGGGGATGGGACACTGAAGCTTTCTTT.